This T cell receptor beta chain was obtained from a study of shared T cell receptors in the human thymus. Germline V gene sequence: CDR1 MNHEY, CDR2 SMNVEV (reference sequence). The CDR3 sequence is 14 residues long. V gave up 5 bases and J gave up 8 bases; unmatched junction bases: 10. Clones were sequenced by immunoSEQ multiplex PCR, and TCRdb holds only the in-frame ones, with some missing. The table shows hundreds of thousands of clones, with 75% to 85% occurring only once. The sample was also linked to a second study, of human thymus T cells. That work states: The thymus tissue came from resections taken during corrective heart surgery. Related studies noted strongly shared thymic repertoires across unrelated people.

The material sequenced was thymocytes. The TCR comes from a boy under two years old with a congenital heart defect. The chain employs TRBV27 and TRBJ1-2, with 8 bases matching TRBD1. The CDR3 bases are TGTGCCAGCAGTCCGGGACAGGAGGGTGAAGGCTACACCTTC. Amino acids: CASSPGQEGEGYTF.